The T cell receptor (beta chain) described here comes from a study of cytomegalovirus exposure and HLA in healthy donors (dated by TCRdb to 2016 to 2017). A note on the overall study: In an earlier analysis of approximately 500 of the donors, roughly 300 Gb of sequence data and 117 million unique TCR beta sequences from 150 million to 200 million T cells were reported. An earlier analysis of approximately 580 of the donors used high-throughput TCR beta sequencing to judge whether each TCR beta V gene segment behaved as functional or pseudogenic. About 320 gigabases of sequencing data and roughly 90 million unique TCR sequences were included in an early release covering roughly 600 HLA-typed donors. A later analysis re-analyzed previously published TCR beta repertoires from roughly 690 donors and added high-resolution HLA genotyping to study TCR occurrence patterns. Among about 400 genotyped donors of the cohort, an average of around 240,000 unique TCR beta nucleotide sequences was sequenced per donor, of which about 19% were non-productive. Four or five DR-DQ haplotypes were treated as single units for association and clustering because of strong linkage in the cohort. Typing coverage differed by locus: A, B, C, DRB1 and DQB1 were typed in about 629-630 donors, DQA1 in 522, DPA1 in nearly 610, and DPB1 in about 450. A separate validation cohort of 90 to 150 different subjects was used in addition to the roughly 670-subject first cohort. The later analysis used no new phenotypic data to find candidate immune exposures, relying instead on TCR beta sequences and their occurrence across donors. Of the roughly 400 genotyped donors, over 65% fell in the genetic ancestry cluster associated with self-reported Caucasian donors. Donor age, sex, ethnicity and CMV serostatus were collected together with the repertoire data. Every discovery cohort repertoire had been produced on one sequencing platform. High-throughput TCR immunosequencing, statistical association of individual TCRs with disease status, and machine learning were combined to predict cytomegalovirus infection status. The study aimed to test whether signatures of past pathogen exposure could be identified by cataloging public T cell receptors. The study used immunosequencing to profile the T cell repertoires of approximately 630 subjects and linked those repertoires to cytomegalovirus serostatus. Genome-wide SNP genotypes for about 60% of the roughly 670 donors were used in a later genetic analysis, which treated that subset as a discovery cohort. Class I and class II HLA loci were covered by the typing at four-digit resolution.

General conclusions and limits of the study: Correlated functional status among segregating V segments might reflect linkage disequilibrium, but an unknown experimental factor could not be ruled out. In the study, 150 to 200 TCR beta chains were listed as associated with cytomegalovirus. Three of the identified cytomegalovirus-associated TCR beta chains were confirmed in vitro to be specific for cytomegalovirus antigens. Assigning TCR associations to individual alleles was difficult when HLA alleles, especially DR and DQ, strongly co-occurred. The 87-base-pair reads could not distinguish some IMGT-functional V segments, including TRBV6-2 and TRBV6-3, so those segments were excluded. An earlier analysis of approximately 500 of the donors showed that most TCR beta V segments appeared in productive rearrangements either about 90% or about 30% of the time, which broadly matched IMGT annotations. In a later genetic analysis, fewer N-insertions in productive TCRs were reported among donors in an Asian-associated ancestry cluster than the roughly 700-donor mean. Because counts were too low, roughly 18 rarely observed V segments, including chromosome 9 orphons, were left out of the earlier analysis of 500 to 650 of the donors. A later analysis found that TCR association rates varied across HLA loci, with DRB1 alleles showing the most associated TCRs and HLA-C alleles the fewest. A group of highly shared sequence variants was considered likely to be a technical artifact of the sequencing pipeline. An association between a missense DCLRE1C variant and V-gene and J-gene trimming of TCR beta chains was found in a later genetic analysis and replicated in an independent cohort. A further reported finding was that TCR beta sequences accurately predicted the HLA-A and HLA-B alleles for most subjects in the first cohort. In a later analysis, most CMV-associated TCR beta chains were found to appear HLA-restricted, with HLA associations seemingly driven largely by CMV exposure. HLA typing was unavailable for some donors at each locus, so association tests used only the typed subset. In a later analysis, several top co-occurrence clusters were reported to appear linked to parvovirus B19, influenza, CMV and Epstein-Barr virus. The authors suggested that the approach could potentially be generalized to other disease states and immunological phenotypes. Cytomegalovirus status was reported to be diagnosed by the classifier with high specificity and sensitivity in both the original and validation cohorts. Specific HLA alleles were associated with over 15,000 TCR beta sequences at a false discovery rate of 0.05 in a later analysis. Roughly uniform sequencing depth across donors was assumed in presence/absence analyses, although this assumption may not hold. The cohort was sequenced for TCR beta chains only, and without alpha or paired-chain data the features that could be detected were limited. Most TCR sequences were seen in very few donors, while some public TCRs were found in many individuals. CMV serostatus was the only immune exposure information available for the cohort. A later analysis found that HLA-associated TCR beta chains were more clonally expanded and had lower generation probabilities than equally common non-associated chains.

The cohort consisted of 666 healthy bone marrow donors. Cohort members were all nominally healthy when sampled, although unrecorded immune exposures were likely present. The donor was CMV seropositive and belonged to the group of around 300 seropositive cohort members. A peripheral blood sample was collected from each donor, and TCR beta sequencing was performed on peripheral blood mononuclear cells. The Qiagen DNeasy Blood Extraction Kit was used to extract genomic DNA from the blood cell samples. Library preparation employed the immunoSEQ multiplex PCR assay. For the multiplex PCR, a mixture combining 60 forward primers for TCR Vbeta segments and 13 reverse primers for TCR Jbeta segments was used. The CDR3 region of rearranged TCR beta genes was amplified from genomic DNA by a multiplex PCR assay. The Illumina HiSeq System was used to sequence the amplified TCR beta libraries as 87-base-pair reads. In the authors' own workflow: A later analysis counted about 76 million unique TCR beta chains across the 666 repertoires, and approximately 11 million of these chains were shared by at least two donors. To remove PCR and sequencing errors, raw reads were error-corrected and collapsed into unique sequences using a nearest-neighbor algorithm that merged closely related sequences. V, D and J gene segments were assigned by aligning CDR3 sequences to IMGT reference sequences. For a sequence to be retained, a match of at least six nucleotides to both a V gene segment and a J gene segment was required. Rearrangements were classified as productive when the CDR3 lacked stop codons and remained in frame with V and J, and all other rearrangements were classified as non-productive. CDR3 was defined by IMGT convention, running from the second conserved V-encoded cysteine to the conserved J-encoded phenylalanine. In an earlier analysis of some 550 of the donors, sequences lacking an unambiguous match to a single V gene segment were excluded. An earlier analysis of roughly 590 of the donors called V segments functional above 56.7% productive rearrangements and segregating when the between-donor standard deviation exceeded 5%. A statistical classification framework was developed to diagnose cytomegalovirus status using the catalog of TCR beta chain sequences. In a later analysis, TCR nucleotide sequences were compared against IMGT/GENE-DB human TR gene sequences so that V and J genes could be assigned. A later analysis assigned CDR3 sequences and most-parsimonious VDJ recombination scenarios with the TCRdist pipeline. In a later analysis, each TCR beta chain was defined by its CDR3 amino acid sequence together with its V-gene family, and reads lacking a unique V-gene family were excluded. In a later analysis, 550 to 650 highly shared, low-generation-probability nucleotide sequences were removed to address suspected cross-contamination and a sequencing artifact. For each public chain, a later analysis derived a clonal expansion index from normalized ranks of inferred template counts within each repertoire. A later analysis computed generation probabilities with a VDJ recombination model fitted to out-of-frame rearrangements, and checked the results against IGoR. In a later analysis, TCR-TCR, TCR-HLA and TCR-CMV co-occurrence was scored with hypergeometric tests, and a repertoire-size bias correction was applied to TCR pairs. A later analysis estimated false discovery rates by permuting HLA or CMV assignments 20 times. A later analysis grouped co-occurring TCRs with DBSCAN, adding TCRdist sequence similarity when clustering within HLA-allele-positive subsets. Repertoires with fewer than 30,000 or more than 120,000 public chains were left out of co-occurrence clustering, as were about five repertoires with anomalous nucleotide sharing. Entries here come from immuneACCESS through TCRdb and include only in-frame sequences with V and J called. Some clones fail to appear in such tables; in the studies checked, an unresolved V gene covers under half of the shortfall, and the cause of the remainder is unknown. For V, J and clone size, that table is used; D and trimming come from the DNA. The sample table records 90,000 to 120,000 clones; 74% of these occur just once. Roughly 15% of the sample is in the top ten clones.

CDR1 and CDR2, looked up from the germline V gene, are SGHTA and FQGNSA. The CDR3, cysteine through phenylalanine, is 15 amino acids long. The only DNA kept is the CDR3, 45 bases in frame from the first base. As to this clone: Its target antigen remains unknown. One junction end disagrees with the germline gene, perhaps due to a read error. Other nucleotide sequences from this sample produce the same CDR3.

The V gene is TRBV7-2 and the J gene is TRBJ1-6; no D segment can be confidently identified. This TCR was recovered from a woman between 35 and 50 years old in good health and CMV-seropositive. The sequenced sample was PBMCs. Here the CDR3 is given as CASSLGLQHNSPLHF. DNA sequence: TGTGCCAGCAGCTTAGGTTTACAGCATAATTCCCCCCTCCACTTT.